The clone carrying this T cell receptor (beta chain) was seen a handful of times. As yet, its antigen is unknown. These data originate in a study of metastatic and nonmetastatic thyroid tumors. About the research overall: Comparison of repertoires was carried out across blood and tumor or nodule tissue from malignant and benign thyroid patients. Study-wide points: Within blood and tumor, benign nodules reportedly had significantly lower TCR beta diversity than malignant thyroid tumors did.

The CDR3 covers 15 residues. Germline CDR1 LNHDA, CDR2 SQIVND (reference sequence). In the study's own analysis: Clinicopathological groups of papillary thyroid cancer showed CDR3 differences that were used to build a distant-metastasis classifier. TCRdb re-called the PCR reads via MiXCR. In this record, the V and J calls reflect TCRdb's handling and not the investigators' own analysis. The table has roughly 16,000 clones, 15% to 19% seen once. Thyroid surgery took place with no prior treatment in any patient. The rearrangement uses TRBV19 and TRBJ2-3; D gene unclear. The J call may be incorrect, as the DNA end agrees better with TRBJ1-5. The source is a female donor with papillary thyroid cancer or a benign thyroid nodule (not recorded which). Some clones in this sample may be carry-over from other donors' samples. Sample: blood. The CDR3 spells CASRTGRTVTDTQHF. The CDR3 nucleotides are TGTGCCAGTCGAACGGGAAGGACCGTCACAGATACGCAGCATTTT.